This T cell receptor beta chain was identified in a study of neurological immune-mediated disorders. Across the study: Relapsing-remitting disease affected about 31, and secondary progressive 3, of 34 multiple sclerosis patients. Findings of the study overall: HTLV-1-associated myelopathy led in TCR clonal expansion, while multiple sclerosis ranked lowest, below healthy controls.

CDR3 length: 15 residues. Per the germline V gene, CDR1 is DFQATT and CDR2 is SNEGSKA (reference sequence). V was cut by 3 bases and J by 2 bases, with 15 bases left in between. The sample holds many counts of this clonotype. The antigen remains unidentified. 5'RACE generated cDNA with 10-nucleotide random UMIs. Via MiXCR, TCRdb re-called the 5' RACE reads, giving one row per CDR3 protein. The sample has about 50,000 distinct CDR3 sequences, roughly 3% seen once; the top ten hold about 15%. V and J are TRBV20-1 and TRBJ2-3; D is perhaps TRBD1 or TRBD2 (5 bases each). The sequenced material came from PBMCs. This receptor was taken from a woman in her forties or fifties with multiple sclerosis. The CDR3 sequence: CSARKGTDNTDTQYF. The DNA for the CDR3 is TGCAGTGCTAGGAAGGGGACGGACAACACAGATACGCAGTATTTT.